These 7 T cell receptor beta chains originate from one sample sequenced in a study of OX40 agonist ivuxolimab in advanced cancers. Assay used: immunoSEQ multiplex PCR; TCRdb lists only in-frame clones, some missing. Of roughly 84,000 clones listed, 65% to 85% are singletons. Sequenced material: CD4+ or CD8+ T cells sorted from blood, taken in a trial of the OX40 agonist ivuxolimab. The source is an adult with an advanced solid tumor such as melanoma, head and neck, liver or kidney cancer.

V usage is TRBV7-2 and J usage is TRBJ2-1; D possibly uses TRBD1 or TRBD2 (5 bases each). Germline lookup yields CDR1 SGHTA and CDR2 FQGNSA. This CDR3 is 15 amino acids long. Between the trimmed V and J ends, which lost 5 bases and 6 bases, there was a span of 17 bases. The CDR3 is CASSPHGGTSNEQFF. The CDR3 bases are TGTGCCAGCAGCCCACATGGGGGTACATCCAATGAGCAGTTCTTC.

V and J are TRBV6-4 and TRBJ2-1; no reliable D call. Germline V lookup: CDR1 MRHNA, CDR2 SNTAGT. Trimming took off 8 bases at V and 8 bases at J, with 19 bases between the two ends. The CDR3 contains 14 residues. The chain's CDR3 is CASPPPLGMDEQFF. CDR3 nucleotides: TGTGCCAGCCCCCCGCCCCTGGGAATGGATGAGCAGTTCTTC.

The chain uses TRBV10-1 and TRBJ2-2, with unresolved D. The CDR3 length is 17 residues. Trimming stripped 3 bases from V and 2 bases from J, with 16 bases between. Germline V lookup: CDR1 WNHNN, CDR2 SYGVQD (reference sequence). CDR3 sequence: CASSDPILGENTGELFF. In DNA, the CDR3 is TGCGCCAGCAGTGACCCTATCCTAGGAGAAAACACCGGGGAGCTGTTTTTT.

This chain uses TRBV29-1 with TRBJ2-7; maybe TRBD1 (6 bases). This CDR3 has 12 residues. Trimming removed 7 bases from V and 2 bases from J, with 12 bases in between. In germline, CDR1 is SQVTM, CDR2 ANQGSEA. This chain's CDR3 is CSAGDIPYEQYF. CDR3 DNA sequence: TGCAGCGCCGGGGACATTCCCTACGAGCAGTACTTC.

The chain couples TRBV7-2 to TRBJ1-5; D gene ambiguous. The germline V gene has CDR1 SGHTA and CDR2 FQGNSA. The CDR3 has 17 residues. Trimming removed 0 bases from V and 0 bases from J, with 12 bases in between. The CDR3 DNA follows: TGTGCCAGCAGCTTAGCGGCAGGAGATTATAGCAATCAGCCCCAGCATTTT. This sequence encodes CASSLAAGDYSNQPQHF.

The J gene is TRBJ1-1, the V gene TRBV6-5; no definite D call. With 8 bases removed from V and 1 base from J, the gap between germline ends came to 11 bases. In germline, CDR1 is MNHEY, CDR2 SVGAGI. CDR3 size: 13 residues. CDR3 sequence: CASHPARNTEAFF. CDR3 nucleotides: TGTGCCAGCCATCCCGCCCGGAACACTGAAGCTTTCTTT.

The rearrangement links TRBV6-5 to TRBJ1-1; 7 nucleotides match TRBD1. V gave up 2 bases and J gave up 4 bases; unmatched junction bases: 7. CDR1 and CDR2 from the germline V gene are MNHEY and SVGAGI. This CDR3 region has 15 residues. CDR3 bases: TGTGCCAGCAGTTACCCGAAGTCAGGGGGCACTGAAGCTTTCTTT. Amino acid sequence: CASSYPKSGGTEAFF.